These 20 T cell receptor beta chains were sequenced from one sample in a study of alternative splicing in chronic myeloid leukemia remission. Regarding time point: chronic-phase CML before TKI therapy (screening/day 1). Poly-A-selected mRNA from roughly 0.95 ug total RNA formed the libraries. TCRdb reprocessed the bulk RNA-seq reads; each CDR3 protein has one entry and no DNA is given. This sample contains 70 to 90 distinct CDR3 sequences. Specimen: PBMCs or total blood leukocytes (not recorded which), collected at diagnosis. The receptors were sampled from an adult with chronic myeloid leukemia.

The chain couples TRBV19 to TRBJ2-7; TCRdb names TRBD2, which stays unverified in the absence of DNA. The length of the CDR3 is 11 residues. Germline values: CDR1 LNHDA, CDR2 SQIVND (reference sequence). CDR3 loop: CASSVFGEQYF.

The CDR3 region is CAWRTAGGTGELFF. This sequence joins TRBV30 and TRBJ2-2; no DNA is available, so the TRBD2 call from TCRdb remains unchecked. Germline V gene sequence: CDR1 GTSNPN, CDR2 SVGIG (reference sequence). The CDR3 totals 14 residues.

This clonotype was counted a single time. This chain links TRBV7-3 with TRBJ2-2; TCRdb gives TRBD2 as the D gene, but with no DNA this cannot be confirmed. The CDR3 covers 14 residues. The germline CDR1 and CDR2 sequences are SGHTA and FQGTGA. CDR3 sequence reads: CASSLQGIAGELFF.

The gene calls are TRBV7-2 and TRBJ1-2; the TCRdb D gene call, TRBD1, has no DNA to confirm it. The CDR3 is 15 amino acids. The germline CDR1 and CDR2 sequences are SGHTA and FQGNSA. CDR3 sequence: CASSLGQGANYGYTF.

This chain joins TRBV5-1 and TRBJ1-5. CDR1 is SGHRS, CDR2 YFSETQ, per germline. This CDR3 is built from 13 residues. The CDR3 reads CASSPSRGQPQHF.

The gene calls are TRBV6-1 and TRBJ1-5. Germline lookup yields CDR1 MNHNS and CDR2 SASEGT. The CDR3 loop spans 16 amino acids. The CDR3 protein is CASSDKGQPVNQPQHF.

The genes are TRBV13 and TRBJ1-5. The CDR3 runs 15 residues. Germline V gene sequence: CDR1 PRHDT, CDR2 FYEKMQ (reference sequence). The chain's CDR3 is CASSTRTISNQPQHF.

CDR3 sequence reads: CASSVGAGPAYEQYF. The chain joins TRBV9 to TRBJ2-7; as DNA is missing, the TRBD2 call by TCRdb cannot be tested. Germline CDR1 reads SGDLS; CDR2 reads YYNGEE. The CDR3 runs to 15 residues. Full variable domain (rest looked up from reference TRBV9 and TRBJ2-7): DSGVTQTPKHLITATGQRVTLRCSPRSGDLSVYWYQQSLDQGLQFLIQYYNGEERAKGNILERFSAQQFPDLHSELNLSSLELGDSALYFCASSVGAGPAYEQYFGPGTRLTVT.

The chain has TRBV25-1 and TRBJ2-5. The CDR3 has 14 amino acids. The germline V gene encodes CDR1 MGHDK and CDR2 SYGVNS. CDR3 residues: CASSERGHQETQYF.

The chain couples TRBV14 to TRBJ1-2. CDR3 length: 14 residues. Germline V gene sequence: CDR1 SGHDN, CDR2 FVKESK. The CDR3 is CASSKGQGRDGYTF.

The chain uses TRBV5-1 and TRBJ1-2. This CDR3 is 14 amino acids long. Germline CDR1 reads SGHRS; CDR2 reads YFSETQ. The chain's CDR3 is CASSFSGESYGYTF.

The V call is TRBV2, the J call TRBJ2-1. The CDR3 length is 15 residues. Germline CDR1 is SNHLY and CDR2 is FYNNEI. Here the CDR3 reads CASSEPGAAYNEQFF.

The J gene is TRBJ2-7, the V gene TRBV27. This CDR3 has 13 residues. Germline CDR1 is MNHEY and CDR2 is SMNVEV (reference sequence). The CDR3 here is CASSPTSAGEQYF.

This clonotype was observed a single time. The rearrangement joins TRBV5-4 to TRBJ2-7; there is no DNA to check the TCRdb D call of TRBD2. The germline CDR1 and CDR2 sequences are SGHNT and YYREEE (reference sequence). The CDR3 covers 14 residues. CDR3 protein: CASSQDISADEQYF.

The chain carries TRBV2 and TRBJ2-1; TCRdb's D call of TRBD2 is untestable without DNA. CDR1 and CDR2 (germline): SNHLY, FYNNEI. This CDR3 contains 13 residues. The chain's CDR3 is CAGEDGTSNEQFF.

The chain combines TRBV6-5 with TRBJ2-1. Germline V gives CDR1 MNHEY, CDR2 SVGAGI. CDR3 size: 15 residues. CDR3 amino acids: CASSYSDPIYNEQFF.

This chain connects TRBV4-2 to TRBJ2-2; TCRdb's D gene call, TRBD2, goes unchecked for lack of DNA. CDR1 is LGHNA and CDR2 is YNFKEQ in the germline V gene. There are 16 residues in the CDR3. The CDR3 loop is CASSQVELAPPGELFF.

The J gene is TRBJ2-4, the V gene TRBV2. The CDR3 totals 15 residues. The germline V gene has CDR1 SNHLY and CDR2 FYNNEI. CDR3 residues: CASSDPAESKNIQYF.

The V and J genes are TRBV20-1 and TRBJ1-1. The length of the CDR3 is 14 residues. Germline V gene lookup returns CDR1 DFQATT and CDR2 SNEGSKA (reference sequence). CDR3 sequence: CSARDKGGVTEAFF.

In this sample, this clonotype turned up a few times. The chain couples TRBV3-1 to TRBJ2-1. The CDR3 sequence is 15 residues long. Germline V CDR1 and CDR2: LGHDT, YNNKEL (reference sequence). The CDR3: CASSLRVSEFNEQFF.